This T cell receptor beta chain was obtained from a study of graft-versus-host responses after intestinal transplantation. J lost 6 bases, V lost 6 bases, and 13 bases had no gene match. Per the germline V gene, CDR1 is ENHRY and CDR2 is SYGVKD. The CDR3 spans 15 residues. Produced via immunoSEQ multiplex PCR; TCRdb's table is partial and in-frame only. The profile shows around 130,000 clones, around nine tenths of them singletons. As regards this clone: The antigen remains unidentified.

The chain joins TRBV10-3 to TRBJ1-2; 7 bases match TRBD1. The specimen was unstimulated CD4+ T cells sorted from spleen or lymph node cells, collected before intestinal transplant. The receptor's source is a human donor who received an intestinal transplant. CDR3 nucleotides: TGTGCCATCAGGCCTCGGACAGGTGTCGAAAATGGCTACACCTTC. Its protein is CAIRPRTGVENGYTF.